This T cell receptor beta chain was recovered during a study of beta chain features in type 1 diabetes. Germline V CDR1 and CDR2: MNHNS, SASEGT. The length of the CDR3 is 12 residues. V lost 7 bases and J lost 2, with 9 bases in between. With respect to this clone: Its specificity is unknown.

All of the isolated RNA was reverse transcribed, so expressed TCRB transcripts were sequenced. The study sequenced naive, central memory and regulatory T cell samples to an average of approximately 3.5 million reads. Only in-frame clones appear in the TCRdb table, and some are missing; sequencing was by immunoSEQ multiplex PCR. Of roughly 400,000 clones in the sample, approximately 13% were seen once. Study results and limitations: Moderate yet significant TCRB CDR3 shortening was seen in Type 1 diabetes patients in all four CD4+ subsets.

The sample comprised naive CD4+ T cells from blood. J is TRBJ2-7 and V is TRBV6-1; D unresolved. This receptor was obtained from a man aged 25-40 years in good health. CDR3 sequence reads: CASKGSPYEQYF. In nucleotides, the CDR3 is TGTGCCAGCAAAGGAAGTCCCTACGAGCAGTACTTC.